Reported below is one TCR beta chain. What it binds is unknown. The record originates from a study of cytomegalovirus exposure and HLA in healthy donors. Study-wide results and limits: The study flagged around 160 TCR beta chains as cytomegalovirus-associated. HLA alleles showed associations with roughly 17,000 TCR beta sequences in a later analysis, at a 0.05 false discovery rate. Per a later analysis, HLA-associated TCR beta chains showed more clonal expansion than other, equally common TCR beta chains. Later analysis showed most CMV-associated TCR beta chains appearing HLA-restricted.

This CDR3 comprises 14 residues. Germline CDR1 reads SGHDT; CDR2 reads YYEEEE. The trim removed 0 bases at V and 5 bases at J, leaving 2 bases unmatched. The PCR employed 60 Vbeta primers together with 13 Jbeta primers. Here immunoSEQ multiplex PCR was the method, and the copy in TCRdb shows in-frame clones only, minus some. The data contain about 120,000 clones, roughly 70% of them singletons. The sequence came from a woman aged 18-35 years in good health and CMV-seronegative. The V gene is TRBV5-6, the J gene TRBJ1-5; 7 bases are a match to TRBD1. The source material was PBMCs. CDR3 region: CASSLGTGYQPQHF. CDR3 coding DNA: TGTGCCAGCAGCTTGGGGACAGGCTATCAGCCCCAGCATTTT. Together with reference TRBV5-6 and TRBJ1-5, the CDR3 gives the full variable domain: DAGVTQSPTHLIKTRGQQVTLRCSPKSGHDTVSWYQQALGQGPQFIFQYYEEEERQRGNFPDRFSGHQFPNYSSELNVNALLLGDSALYLCASSLGTGYQPQHFGDGTRLSIL.